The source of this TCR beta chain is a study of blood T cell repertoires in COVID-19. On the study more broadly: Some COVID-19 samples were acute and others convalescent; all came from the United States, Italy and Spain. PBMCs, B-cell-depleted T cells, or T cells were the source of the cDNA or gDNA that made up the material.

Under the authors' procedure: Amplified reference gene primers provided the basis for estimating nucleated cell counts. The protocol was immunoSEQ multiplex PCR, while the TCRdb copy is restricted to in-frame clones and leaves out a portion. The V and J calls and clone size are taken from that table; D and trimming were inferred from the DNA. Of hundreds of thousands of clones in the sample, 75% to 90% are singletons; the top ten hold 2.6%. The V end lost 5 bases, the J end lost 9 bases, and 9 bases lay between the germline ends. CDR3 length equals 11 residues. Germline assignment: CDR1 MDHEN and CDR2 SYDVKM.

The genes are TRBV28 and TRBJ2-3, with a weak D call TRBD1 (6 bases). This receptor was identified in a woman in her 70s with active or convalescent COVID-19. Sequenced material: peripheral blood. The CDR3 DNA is TGTGCCAGCAGTATTGGGACAACGCAGTATTTT. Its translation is CASSIGTTQYF.